The present T cell receptor (beta chain) was sequenced within a study of OX40 agonist ivuxolimab in advanced cancers. Study in general: Head and neck, renal cell, melanoma or hepatocellular carcinoma were the cancers that dose-escalation patients had. Partial responses were achieved by three patients: one hepatocellular carcinoma, two cutaneous melanoma.

Study findings and constraints: Expanded clones tended on average to be more numerous among CD8+ T cells than CD4+.

Patients who had autoimmune disease history or got systemic immunosuppression were left out. The assay was immunoSEQ multiplex PCR, and TCRdb's table has in-frame clones only and misses some. The repertoire holds about 37,000 clones, with 78% as singletons. About this clone: Its antigen is unidentified.

Germline values: CDR1 SGHRS, CDR2 YFSETQ. With V trimmed by 6 bases and J by 5 bases, 4 bases remained unmatched. This CDR3 spans 12 amino acids. This chain connects TRBV5-1 to TRBJ1-1, with 7 bases that match TRBD1. Material: CD4+ or CD8+ T cells sorted from blood, obtained in a trial of the OX40 agonist ivuxolimab. The receptor's source is an adult with an advanced solid tumor such as melanoma, head and neck, liver or kidney cancer. The CDR3 spells CASKAGGTEAFF. In nucleotides, the CDR3 is TGCGCCAGCAAGGCAGGGGGGACTGAAGCTTTCTTT.